The 14 T cell receptor beta chains reported below all come from one sample, sequenced in a study of T cells in pancreatic ductal adenocarcinoma. The data were produced by immunoSEQ multiplex PCR, yet TCRdb's version contains in-frame clones alone and is incomplete. The repertoire holds 31,000 or so clones, with about 92% as singletons. Selected pancreatic ductal adenocarcinoma patients had undergone surgery without neoadjuvant therapy. Sequencing was carried out using PBMCs. The receptors here all came from a human donor with pancreatic ductal adenocarcinoma.

V gene TRBV4-1 combines with J gene TRBJ1-2; D not resolved. This CDR3 has 16 residues. Germline-derived CDR1 and CDR2 are MGHRA and YSYEKL. V lost 7 bases and J lost 5, with 23 bases in between. DNA of the CDR3: TGCGCCAGCAACCCGTCCGCCGGCCCTCTCAGATATGGCTACACCTTC. Residues: CASNPSAGPLRYGYTF.

This chain joins TRBV29-1 and TRBJ2-1; no clear D. V was shortened by 3 bases and J by 3 bases, with 3 bases between the two germline ends. The CDR3 spans 11 residues. Germline loops: CDR1 SQVTM, CDR2 ANQGSEA. The chain's CDR3 is CSVEDYNEQFF. The CDR3 DNA is TGCAGCGTTGAGGACTACAATGAGCAGTTCTTC.

The J gene is TRBJ1-2, the V gene TRBV2; D unresolved. V was cut by 1 base and J by 4 bases, with 13 bases left in between. The CDR3 totals 15 residues. Germline V gene sequence: CDR1 SNHLY, CDR2 FYNNEI. CDR3 region: CASSEEWQQAYGYTF. In nucleotides, the CDR3 is TGTGCCAGCAGTGAAGAGTGGCAGCAAGCCTATGGCTACACCTTC. Together with reference TRBV2 and TRBJ1-2, the CDR3 gives the full variable domain: EPEVTQTPSHQVTQMGQEVILRCVPISNHLYFYWYRQILGQKVEFLVSFYNNEISEKSEIFDDQFSVERPDGSNFTLKIRSTKLEDSAMYFCASSEEWQQAYGYTFGSGTRLTVV.

This chain uses TRBV5-1 with TRBJ1-1, with D perhaps matching TRBD1 (5 bases). Trimming shortened V by 7 bases and J by 7 bases, and 17 bases separated the two germline ends. This CDR3 is built from 13 residues. Looked up from germline, CDR1 is SGHRS and CDR2 is YFSETQ. CDR3 sequence reads: CASHTGTGGEAFF. As DNA, the CDR3 is TGCGCCAGCCATACAGGAACCGGGGGTGAAGCTTTCTTT.

The gene calls are TRBV7-6 and TRBJ1-1, with a weak D call TRBD1 (6 bases). The CDR3 runs 15 residues. V shed 0 bases and J shed 2 bases, with 10 bases lying between them. Germline V gives CDR1 SGHVS, CDR2 FNYEAQ. The CDR3 spells CASSLATGPNTEAFF. The CDR3, as DNA: TGTGCCAGCAGCTTAGCAACAGGGCCAAACACTGAAGCTTTCTTT.

This clone was seen a few times. The chain joins TRBV5-4 to TRBJ2-7; 9 positions agree with TRBD1. Unmatched junction bases numbered 8, after V lost 0 bases and J lost 7 bases. The CDR3 has 15 amino acids. Per germline, CDR1 SGHNT and CDR2 YYREEE (reference sequence). DNA for the CDR3: TGTGCCAGCAGCTTGGCCGGACAGGGGCTTCGGGAGCAGTACTTC. It codes for CASSLAGQGLREQYF.

The chain carries TRBV5-4 and TRBJ2-7; 7 nucleotides line up with TRBD1. This CDR3 spans 15 amino acids. The V segment lost 0 bases and the J segment 0 bases; nucleotides outside the gene matches: 3. Germline CDR1 is SGHNT and CDR2 is YYREEE (reference sequence). The CDR3: CASSLGQGSSYEQYF. The CDR3 coding sequence is TGTGCCAGCAGCTTGGGACAGGGAAGCTCCTACGAGCAGTACTTC.

This clone was seen just once. The gene calls are TRBV7-3 and TRBJ1-5; D call uncertain. V was clipped by 5 bases and J by 2 bases, with 7 bases between them. This CDR3 is 13 amino acids long. Per the germline V gene, CDR1 is SGHTA and CDR2 is FQGTGA. The CDR3 nucleotides are TGTGCCAGCAGCATCGACGGCAATCAGCCCCAGCATTTT. Protein product: CASSIDGNQPQHF. The variable domain in full, with the rest retrieved from reference TRBV7-3 and TRBJ1-5, is GAGVSQTPSNKVTEKGKYVELRCDPISGHTALYWYRQSLGQGPEFLIYFQGTGAADDSGLPNDRFFAVRPEGSVSTLKIQRTERGDSAVYLCASSIDGNQPQHFGDGTRLSIL.

V is TRBV4-2 and J is TRBJ2-5, with 7 bases that match TRBD2. Judging by the DNA end, TRBJ2-7 fits better; the J call may be wrong. The germline V gene encodes CDR1 LGHNA and CDR2 YNFKEQ. The CDR3 is 15 residues long. Written as DNA, the CDR3 is TGTGCCAGCAGCCAACAGACTAGCCCTTCCTACGAGCAGTACTTC. It is translated as CASSQQTSPSYEQYF.

The V call is TRBV7-2, the J call TRBJ2-3; 10 nucleotides agree with TRBD2. Looked up from germline, CDR1 is SGHTA and CDR2 is FQGNSA. The CDR3 loop spans 15 amino acids. Trimming at V came to 5 bases and at J to 5 bases, leaving 7 bases not matched to a gene. CDR3 loop: CASSPQSGRVDTQYF. The DNA for the CDR3 is TGTGCCAGCAGCCCCCAAAGCGGGAGGGTAGATACGCAGTATTTT.

The J gene is TRBJ2-1, the V gene TRBV7-3; TRBD2 matches at 11 bases. The CDR3 has 15 residues. Germline V lookup: CDR1 SGHTA, CDR2 FQGTGA. With V trimmed by 5 bases and J by 5 bases, 5 bases remained unmatched. In DNA, the CDR3 is TGTGCCAGCAGCCAAACTAGCGGGAGAGACAATGAGCAGTTCTTC. It codes for CASSQTSGRDNEQFF.

Worth noting for this clone: This CDR3 is also generated by other DNA sequences in the sample. The V call is TRBV5-1, the J call TRBJ2-5; D perhaps matches TRBD2 (5 bases). Trimming pared 2 bases from V and 4 bases from J, leaving 15 bases between. CDR1 is SGHRS and CDR2 is YFSETQ in the germline V gene. The CDR3 has 15 amino acids. In DNA form, the CDR3 reads TGCGCCAGCAGCTTTGGAGGTACTGGAGGAGAGACCCAGTACTTC. Translation gives CASSFGGTGGETQYF.

As DNA, the CDR3 is TGTGCCAGCAGCCGTCCCGGGACTTCTTACTACGAGCAGTACTTC. Amino acid sequence: CASSRPGTSYYEQYF. The V gene is TRBV28, the J gene TRBJ2-7, with D perhaps TRBD2 (6 bases). The CDR3 is 15 amino acids. Deletions cut 6 bases from V and 3 bases from J, with 18 bases between. Germline CDR1 and CDR2: MDHEN and SYDVKM.

This clone was seen just once. V gene TRBV4-2 combines with J gene TRBJ2-7, with D possibly TRBD1 on 6 matching bases. CDR3 length equals 15 residues. Germline CDR1 LGHNA, CDR2 YNFKEQ. Trimming left V 4 bases short and J 5 bases short, with 18 bases between. This chain's CDR3 is CASSPSLGAGNEQYF. The CDR3 coding sequence is TGTGCCAGCAGCCCATCCTTGGGGGCCGGTAACGAGCAGTACTTC.